The 9 T cell receptor beta chains below come from one sample, sequenced in a study of blood T cells in healthy people across ages. Then a second PCR, running roughly 7 to 12 cycles, was carried out with a sample-barcoded 5' primer and a J-beta primer mix. TCRdb reanalysed the 5' RACE reads using MiXCR and keeps one entry per CDR3 protein. This table has approximately 800,000 distinct CDR3 sequences, more than 50% appearing once. Sequenced input: blood. The receptor set was obtained from a man in his forties in good health.

This clonotype was recorded a few times. This rearrangement joins TRBV9 to TRBJ2-6; 10 bases line up with TRBD1. With 2 bases clipped from V and 0 bases from J, the junction kept 5 bases outside the gene matches. The CDR3 contains 18 residues. Germline V gene lookup returns CDR1 SGDLS and CDR2 YYNGEE. Here the CDR3 reads CASSVTGGGISGANVLTF. DNA of the CDR3: TGTGCCAGCAGCGTGACAGGGGGCGGCATCTCTGGGGCCAACGTCCTGACTTTC.

V usage is TRBV28 and J usage is TRBJ2-7, with 7 nucleotides matching TRBD2. V lost 9 bases, J lost 0 bases, and 11 bases stayed unmatched. CDR1 and CDR2 from the germline V gene are MDHEN and SYDVKM. The CDR3 consists of 15 residues. The CDR3 sequence: CASGRAGLRSYEQYF. The CDR3 DNA is TGTGCCAGTGGACGAGCGGGACTCCGCTCCTACGAGCAGTACTTC.

The V and J genes are TRBV2 and TRBJ1-6; D remains unclear. Between the trimmed V and J ends, which lost 5 bases and 7 bases, there was a span of 6 bases. This CDR3 contains 12 residues. The germline V gene has CDR1 SNHLY and CDR2 FYNNEI. The CDR3 DNA is TGTGCCAGCAGTAATACGAATTCACCCCTCCACTTT. Protein sequence: CASSNTNSPLHF.

This clonotype was picked up a small number of times. The V gene is TRBV5-1, the J gene TRBJ2-5; TRBD1 agrees at 8 bases. The V and J ends lost 0 bases and 4 bases, in that order; junction bases with no gene match: 11. The CDR3 has 17 residues. Germline V gives CDR1 SGHRS, CDR2 YFSETQ. The CDR3: CASSLESGGARRETQYF. The CDR3 coding sequence is TGCGCCAGCAGCTTGGAGTCAGGGGGCGCGAGGCGAGAGACCCAGTACTTC.

The V call is TRBV20-1, the J call TRBJ2-5; 7 bases map to TRBD2. This CDR3 contains 14 residues. CDR1 DFQATT and CDR2 SNEGSKA come from the germline V gene (reference sequence). The trim removed 1 base at V and 4 bases at J, leaving 6 bases unmatched. The CDR3 DNA sequence: TGCAGTGCTAGAGTTGAGACTAGCCGAGAGACCCAGTACTTC. Translating gives CSARVETSRETQYF.

The table lists this clonotype with a few counts. The CDR3 coding sequence is TGTGCCATCGCGAGGGAATTGGCAGATACGCAGTATTTT. It translates to CAIARELADTQYF. V is TRBV10-3 and J is TRBJ2-3, with a possible D match to TRBD2 (5 bases). The CDR3 is made up of 13 amino acids. V gave up 8 bases and J gave up 4 bases, with 13 bases separating them. Per the germline V gene, CDR1 is ENHRY and CDR2 is SYGVKD.

This clonotype came up a few times. The V call is TRBV24-1, the J call TRBJ2-1; TRBD1 matches at 8 bases. J lost 3 bases, V lost 3 bases, and 12 bases had no gene match. There are 18 residues in the CDR3. The germline V gene has CDR1 KGHDR and CDR2 SFDVKD. The CDR3 DNA sequence: TGTGCCACCAGTGATCCCCCGGGACAGGAGGGCGTCTACAATGAGCAGTTCTTC. The encoded protein is CATSDPPGQEGVYNEQFF.

The CDR3 spells CASRLTQETQYF. DNA for the CDR3: TGTGCCAGCAGATTGACTCAAGAGACCCAGTACTTC. The V gene is TRBV12-3 or TRBV12-4, the J gene TRBJ2-5, with D hard to call. CDR3 length: 12 residues. V gave up 6 bases and J gave up 2 bases, with 7 bases separating them.

The chain recombines TRBV6-2 or TRBV6-3 with TRBJ2-5, with TRBD1 matching over 9 bases. From germline, CDR1 is MNHEY and CDR2 SVGEGT. This CDR3 region has 15 residues. Trimming cost V 4 bases and J 3 bases; bases outside gene matches: 6. This CDR3 is CASSSQGAEKETQYF. Written as DNA, the CDR3 is TGTGCCAGCAGTTCACAGGGGGCGGAAAAAGAGACCCAGTACTTC.